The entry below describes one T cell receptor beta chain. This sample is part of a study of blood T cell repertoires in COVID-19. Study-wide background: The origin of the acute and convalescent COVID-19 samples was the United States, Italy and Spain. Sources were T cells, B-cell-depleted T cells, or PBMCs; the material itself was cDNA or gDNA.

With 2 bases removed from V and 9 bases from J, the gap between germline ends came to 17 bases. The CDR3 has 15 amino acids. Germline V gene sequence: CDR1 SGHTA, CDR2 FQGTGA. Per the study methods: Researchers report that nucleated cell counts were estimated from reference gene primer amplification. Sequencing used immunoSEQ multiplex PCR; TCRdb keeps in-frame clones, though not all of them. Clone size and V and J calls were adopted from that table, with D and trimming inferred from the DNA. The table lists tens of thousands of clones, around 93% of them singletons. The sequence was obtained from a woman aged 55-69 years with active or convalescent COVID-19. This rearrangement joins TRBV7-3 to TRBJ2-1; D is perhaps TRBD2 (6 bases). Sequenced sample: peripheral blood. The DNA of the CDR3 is TGTGCCAGCAGCTTACTTCCCGGAGGGATCAGTGAGCAGTTCTTC. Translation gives CASSLLPGGISEQFF.